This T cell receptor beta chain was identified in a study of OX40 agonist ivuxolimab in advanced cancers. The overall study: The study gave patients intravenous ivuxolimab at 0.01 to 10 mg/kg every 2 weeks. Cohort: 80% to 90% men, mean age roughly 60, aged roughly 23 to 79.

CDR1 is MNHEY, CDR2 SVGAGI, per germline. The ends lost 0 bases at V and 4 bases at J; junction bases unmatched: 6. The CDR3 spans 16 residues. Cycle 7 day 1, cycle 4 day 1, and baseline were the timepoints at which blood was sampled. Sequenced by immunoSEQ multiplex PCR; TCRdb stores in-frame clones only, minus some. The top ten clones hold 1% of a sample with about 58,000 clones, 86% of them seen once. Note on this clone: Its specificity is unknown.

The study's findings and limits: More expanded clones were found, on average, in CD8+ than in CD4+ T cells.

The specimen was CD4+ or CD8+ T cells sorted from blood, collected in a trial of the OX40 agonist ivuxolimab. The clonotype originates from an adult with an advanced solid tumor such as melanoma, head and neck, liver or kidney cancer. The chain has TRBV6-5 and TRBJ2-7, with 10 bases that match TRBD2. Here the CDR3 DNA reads TGTGCCAGCAGTTACTCGAAAACTAGCGGGGTTTACGAGCAGTACTTC. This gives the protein CASSYSKTSGVYEQYF.